A single sample is the source of the 2 T cell receptor beta chains below, sequenced in a study of Graves' ophthalmopathy and Graves' hyperthyroidism. CDR3 regions of TCR beta were amplified from RNA transcripts. After a first-round RT-PCR with HTBI primers, a second-round multiplex PCR was run. TCRdb called the multiplex PCR reads again in MiXCR, with one record for every CDR3 protein. The sample contains 200,000 to 250,000 distinct CDR3 sequences, about a fifth of which appear only once. Sequencing was carried out using peripheral blood. Receptors were obtained from a woman between 50 and 59 years old with Graves' ophthalmopathy.

The rearrangement links TRBV11-2 to TRBJ2-2; TRBD1 matches at 10 bases. The V gene end was trimmed by 5 bases and the J gene end by 1 base; junction bases not matched to a gene: 4. Germline V lookup: CDR1 SGHAT, CDR2 FQNNGV. The CDR3 sequence is 16 residues long. The CDR3 bases are TGTGCCAGCAGCCCAGGGACAGGGGTGAACACCGGGGAGCTGTTTTTT. Translating it yields CASSPGTGVNTGELFF.

There are many counts of this clonotype. The chain is built from TRBV2 and TRBJ2-6; D possibly corresponds to TRBD2 (5 bases). The CDR3 sequence is 15 residues long. The germline V gene has CDR1 SNHLY and CDR2 FYNNEI. V was trimmed by 4 bases and J by 2 bases, leaving 9 bases between them. The CDR3 here is CASSGWGAGANVLTF. CDR3 DNA: TGTGCCAGCAGTGGGTGGGGAGCTGGGGCCAACGTCCTGACTTTC.